The 29 T cell receptor beta chains below all came from one sample that was sequenced in a study of cytomegalovirus exposure and HLA in healthy donors. It was with 60 Vbeta and 13 Jbeta primers that the PCR ran. Assay: immunoSEQ multiplex PCR; the TCRdb copy retains only in-frame clones and omits some. The sample includes 150,000 to 200,000 clones. What was sequenced was PBMCs. Every receptor here comes from a woman aged 60-70 years in good health and CMV-seronegative.

The gene calls are TRBV7-9 and TRBJ2-2; 7 bases line up with TRBD2. CDR1 is SEHNR, CDR2 FQNEAQ, per germline (reference sequence). The J segment lost 7 bases and the V segment lost 0 bases, leaving 8 bases of the junction unmatched. The CDR3 loop spans 16 amino acids. CDR3 in DNA: TGTGCCAGCAGCTTAGCACTACTAGCGAGGGTCGGGGAGCTGTTTTTT. Residues: CASSLALLARVGELFF.

The genes are TRBV19 and TRBJ2-1, with TRBD1 as a possible D gene (5 bases). Germline V gene data show CDR1 as LNHDA and CDR2 as SQIVND (reference sequence). The length of the CDR3 is 14 residues. V lost 2 bases and J 10 bases, leaving 15 bases between the germline ends. CDR3 protein: CASSISQGQTEQFF. The CDR3, as DNA: TGTGCCAGTAGTATAAGCCAGGGCCAGACAGAGCAGTTCTTC.

This chain links TRBV13 with TRBJ2-2; 9 nucleotides match TRBD1. Germline V gene lookup returns CDR1 PRHDT and CDR2 FYEKMQ (reference sequence). The CDR3 is 16 amino acids. J was trimmed by 4 bases and V by 5 bases; bases with no gene match: 8. The CDR3 sequence: CASSPTLDRGTGELFF. CDR3 bases: TGTGCCAGCAGCCCGACCCTGGACAGGGGCACCGGGGAGCTGTTTTTT.

J is TRBJ2-7 and V is TRBV7-7; the match to TRBD1 covers 7 bases. Germline CDR1 and CDR2: SSHAT and FNYEAQ (reference sequence). V gave up 5 bases and J gave up 3 bases; unmatched junction bases: 7. The length of the CDR3 is 14 residues. CDR3 sequence reads: CASSPGTAHYEQYF. CDR3 coding DNA: TGTGCCAGCAGCCCCGGGACAGCACACTACGAGCAGTACTTC. Full variable domain (rest looked up from reference TRBV7-7 and TRBJ2-7): GAGVSQSPRYKVTKRGQDVTLRCDPISSHATLYWYQQALGQGPEFLTYFNYEAQPDKSGLPSDRFSAERPEGSISTLTIQRTEQRDSAMYRCASSPGTAHYEQYFGPGTRLTVT.

V gene TRBV11-1 combines with J gene TRBJ2-1; 11 bases map to TRBD2. This CDR3 spans 16 amino acids. Germline trimming cut 5 bases from V and 8 bases from J; bases unmatched to any gene: 11. Germline CDR1 and CDR2: SGHAT and FQDESV (reference sequence). In DNA form, the CDR3 reads TGTGCCAGCAGCCGTTCGTCTAGCGGGAGGTTTCATGAGCAGTTCTTC. Translated, it gives CASSRSSSGRFHEQFF.

The chain couples TRBV7-2 to TRBJ2-5; maybe TRBD2 (6 bases). Per germline, CDR1 SGHTA and CDR2 FQGNSA. This CDR3 has 13 residues. V was trimmed by 8 bases and J by 4 bases, leaving 14 bases between them. The CDR3 here is CASGSSGVETQYF. CDR3 in DNA: TGTGCCAGCGGTAGCTCGGGAGTAGAGACCCAGTACTTC.

The chain employs TRBV5-6 and TRBJ2-2; the D is unclear. This CDR3 has 14 amino acids. Per the germline V gene, CDR1 is SGHDT and CDR2 is YYEEEE. The V end lost 5 bases, the J end lost 1 base, and 9 bases lay between the germline ends. The CDR3 spells CASSFRQNTGELFF. For the CDR3, the DNA is TGTGCCAGCAGTTTTAGACAGAACACCGGGGAGCTGTTTTTT.

The rearrangement links TRBV4-2 to TRBJ2-7; 7 bases agree with TRBD2. This CDR3 contains 14 residues. Trimming at V came to 6 bases and at J to 0 bases, leaving 5 bases not matched to a gene. Germline values: CDR1 LGHNA, CDR2 YNFKEQ. In DNA, the CDR3 is TGTGCCAGCAGACCAAGCGGGACCTCCTACGAGCAGTACTTC. Residues: CASRPSGTSYEQYF.

The V gene is TRBV7-2, the J gene TRBJ1-5, with D possibly being TRBD1 (5 bases). In germline, CDR1 is SGHTA, CDR2 FQGNSA. Trimming pared 5 bases from V and 11 bases from J, leaving 19 bases between. The CDR3 runs 14 residues. CDR3 residues: CASSPQGGWSAQHF. DNA of the CDR3: TGTGCCAGCAGCCCTCAGGGTGGGTGGTCAGCCCAGCATTTT.

The chain is built from TRBV19 and TRBJ1-5, with TRBD1 identical over 10 bases. Germline CDR1 LNHDA, CDR2 SQIVND (reference sequence). V trimming: 5 bases; J trimming: 6 bases; junction bases outside the gene matches: 7. The CDR3 length is 15 residues. DNA for the CDR3: TGTGCCAGTAGTCGCCCCGGGACAGGGGTTCAGCCCCAGCATTTT. Protein product: CASSRPGTGVQPQHF.

The chain employs TRBV19 and TRBJ2-5, with 8 bases lining up with TRBD1. The CDR3 is 16 residues long. The V segment lost 5 bases and the J segment 0 bases; nucleotides outside the gene matches: 8. Germline V gives CDR1 LNHDA, CDR2 SQIVND (reference sequence). The CDR3 is CASSSQGARYQETQYF. CDR3 nucleotide sequence: TGTGCCAGTAGTTCCCAGGGGGCTAGGTACCAAGAGACCCAGTACTTC.

This chain uses TRBV5-5 with TRBJ1-2; 9 bases align to TRBD1. V lost 1 base and J lost 0; bases outside the gene matches: 7. Germline V gives CDR1 SGHKS, CDR2 YYEKEE (reference sequence). The CDR3 contains 17 residues. This CDR3 is CASSLMRDRAANYGYTF. As DNA, the CDR3 is TGTGCCAGCAGCTTGATGAGGGACAGGGCAGCTAACTATGGCTACACCTTC.

This sequence joins TRBV4-1 and TRBJ2-7; TRBD2 agrees at 7 bases. This CDR3 has 15 residues. Germline trimming cut 3 bases from V and 4 bases from J; bases unmatched to any gene: 9. Germline assignment: CDR1 MGHRA and CDR2 YSYEKL. The CDR3 loop is CASSQIPSGPYEQYF. In DNA form, the CDR3 reads TGCGCCAGCAGCCAGATCCCTAGCGGCCCTTACGAGCAGTACTTC.

This chain links TRBV2 with TRBJ2-5; TRBD2 matches 7 bases. Germline assignment: CDR1 SNHLY and CDR2 FYNNEI. This CDR3 is 15 amino acids long. V lost 6 bases and J lost 9; bases outside the gene matches: 16. CDR3 nucleotides: TGTGCCAGCAGCCGCCTTGCTAGCGGCAAGAGACCCCAGTACTTC. Translated, it gives CASSRLASGKRPQYF.

The chain is built from TRBV4-1 and TRBJ2-2; a weak D match, TRBD1 (7 bases). V shed 4 bases and J shed 5 bases, with 26 bases lying between them. This CDR3 has 19 residues. Germline V gene lookup returns CDR1 MGHRA and CDR2 YSYEKL. In DNA, the CDR3 is TGCGCCAGCAGCCGCCCCCGGACAGGAGGGGGTGGGTGGACCGGGGAGCTGTTTTTT. The encoded protein is CASSRPRTGGGGWTGELFF.

V gene TRBV25-1 combines with J gene TRBJ1-1; no clear D gene. The CDR3 totals 14 residues. V was trimmed by 6 bases and J by 4 bases, leaving 15 bases between them. Germline V lookup: CDR1 MGHDK, CDR2 SYGVNS. The CDR3 nucleotides are TGTGCCAGCAGGCCCCGGGTGGCGGTCACTGAAGCTTTCTTT. Translated, it gives CASRPRVAVTEAFF.

The CDR3 bases are TGCGCCAGCAGCCTGTTAAAAGGACAGGGAGCAGATACGCAGTATTTT. As protein: CASSLLKGQGADTQYF. This chain links TRBV4-3 with TRBJ2-3; 8 positions match TRBD1. Germline values: CDR1 LGHNA, CDR2 YSLEER. The CDR3 loop spans 16 amino acids. V dropped 4 bases and J dropped 4; count of bases not matched to a gene: 10.

The DNA of the CDR3 is TGTGCCAGCAGCTCCGGAGGGACAGCATCCTACGAGCAGTACTTC. Its protein product is CASSSGGTASYEQYF. The chain recombines TRBV7-2 with TRBJ2-7; the D gene is possibly TRBD1 (7 bases). Between the trimmed V and J ends, which lost 4 bases and 1 base, there was a span of 14 bases. This CDR3 contains 15 residues. Germline-derived CDR1 and CDR2 are SGHTA and FQGNSA.

The rearrangement links TRBV14 to TRBJ2-3; the D gene is possibly TRBD1 (6 bases). Germline CDR1 and CDR2: SGHDN and FVKESK. Trimming cost V 0 bases and J 5 bases, with 18 bases left between them. This CDR3 region has 17 residues. The CDR3 DNA sequence: TGTGCCAGCAGCCAAGATATTCGCAGGGGAAGGCGAGATACGCAGTATTTT. Amino acids: CASSQDIRRGRRDTQYF.

This chain uses TRBV7-9 with TRBJ2-7; D might be TRBD2 (6 bases). Trimming removed 5 bases from V and 0 bases from J, with 14 bases in between. The CDR3 loop spans 15 amino acids. Germline values: CDR1 SEHNR, CDR2 FQNEAQ (reference sequence). The CDR3 sequence: CASSPQGGVSYEQYF. The CDR3 DNA sequence: TGTGCCAGCAGCCCGCAGGGAGGTGTCTCCTACGAGCAGTACTTC.

The chain joins TRBV7-8 to TRBJ2-5, with 9 bases aligning to TRBD2. J lost 5 bases, V lost 5 bases, and 3 bases had no gene match. The germline gives CDR1 SGHVS, CDR2 FQNEAQ. This CDR3 has 13 residues. The chain's CDR3 is CASSPAGGETQYF. DNA for the CDR3: TGTGCCAGCAGCCCGGCGGGGGGGGAGACCCAGTACTTC.

This chain joins TRBV2 and TRBJ2-4, with 8 bases matching TRBD1. The CDR3 has 15 amino acids. The V segment lost 6 bases and the J segment 7 bases; nucleotides outside the gene matches: 11. Germline V lookup: CDR1 SNHLY, CDR2 FYNNEI. CDR3 bases: TGTGCCAGCAGAATCGCGGCGACAGGGGCTAACATTCAGTACTTC. Its protein product is CASRIAATGANIQYF.

The chain has TRBV5-5 and TRBJ2-1; 9 bases agree with TRBD1. Germline V gene sequence: CDR1 SGHKS, CDR2 YYEKEE (reference sequence). The CDR3 runs 14 residues. Trimming cost V 7 bases and J 7 bases; bases outside gene matches: 9. CDR3 residues: CASARDRARNEQFF. CDR3 sequence (DNA): TGTGCCAGCGCCCGGGACAGGGCGAGAAATGAGCAGTTCTTC.

V usage is TRBV5-4 and J usage is TRBJ2-1, with no clear D. Germline V gene sequence: CDR1 SGHNT, CDR2 YYREEE (reference sequence). Trimming left V 2 bases short and J 8 bases short, with 11 bases between. This CDR3 spans 13 amino acids. The DNA for the CDR3 is TGTGCCAGCAGCTTAAGATTTCAGGATGAGCAGTTCTTC. Protein product: CASSLRFQDEQFF.

This chain uses TRBV6-1 with TRBJ2-7; D is uncertain. Germline V lookup: CDR1 MNHNS, CDR2 SASEGT. The CDR3 spans 16 residues. Trimming shortened V by 3 bases and J by 2 bases, and 17 bases separated the two germline ends. Written as DNA, the CDR3 is TGTGCCAGCAGTGAGCCTATTGACGGAGCCCCCTACGAGCAGTACTTC. Translating it yields CASSEPIDGAPYEQYF.

The gene calls are TRBV7-2 and TRBJ2-1; 9 positions agree with TRBD2. This CDR3 has 17 amino acids. Trimming cost V 4 bases and J 4 bases; bases outside gene matches: 11. Germline CDR1 is SGHTA and CDR2 is FQGNSA. In DNA form, the CDR3 reads TGTGCCAGCAGCTCTAACCCCGGGACTAGCTCTTACAATGAGCAGTTCTTC. Translated: CASSSNPGTSSYNEQFF.

The chain recombines TRBV18 with TRBJ2-3; TRBD1 might be the D (5 bases). Per the germline V gene, CDR1 is KGHSH and CDR2 is LQKENI. The CDR3 spans 15 residues. The V end lost 2 bases, the J end lost 2 bases, and 11 bases lay between the germline ends. The CDR3 region is CASSPFRAPTDTQYF. For the CDR3, the DNA is TGTGCCAGCTCACCATTCAGGGCCCCCACAGATACGCAGTATTTT.

The V and J genes are TRBV7-9 and TRBJ1-6, with a weak D call TRBD1 (5 bases). The CDR3 covers 13 residues. Germline V gives CDR1 SEHNR, CDR2 FQNEAQ (reference sequence). V was cut by 1 base and J by 10 bases, with 8 bases left in between. The CDR3 DNA follows: TGTGCCAGCAGCTTAGAGGGGAAGTCACCCCTCCACTTT. Translating gives CASSLEGKSPLHF.

This chain connects TRBV6-5 to TRBJ1-1; D call uncertain. CDR1 MNHEY and CDR2 SVGAGI come from the germline V gene. The length of the CDR3 is 14 residues. V lost 8 bases to trimming and J lost 5 bases, with 18 bases between them. CDR3 amino acids: CASGSRMERTEAFF. For the CDR3, the DNA is TGTGCCAGCGGATCACGGATGGAGAGGACTGAAGCTTTCTTT.